This TCR beta chain was profiled in a study of T cell repertoires in cytomegalovirus infection. Study at large: HLA-B-restricted CMV epitopes that are well studied were used alongside recently identified HLA-C-restricted ones. Indications came from public TCR beta signatures; they pointed to CMV infection and to a matching HLA type.

This clonotype showed up just a few times. Its target is unknown. Trimming removed 6 bases from V and 4 bases from J, with 12 bases in between. CDR3 length: 13 residues. In TCRdb, the reads were re-called with MiXCR into one record per CDR3 protein. The table includes 640,000 or so distinct CDR3 sequences, around 35% detected once. The clonotype comes from a human donor in good health (CMV status not recorded). Some clones in this sample may be carry-over from other donors' samples. This rearrangement joins TRBV12-3 or TRBV12-4 to TRBJ2-5, with TRBD1 as a possible D gene (6 bases). Sequenced material: cultured PBMCs, taken from culture after CMV antigen stimulation. The CDR3 here is CASREQGRETQYF. The CDR3 DNA reads TGTGCCAGCAGGGAGCAGGGGCGAGAGACCCAGTACTTC.